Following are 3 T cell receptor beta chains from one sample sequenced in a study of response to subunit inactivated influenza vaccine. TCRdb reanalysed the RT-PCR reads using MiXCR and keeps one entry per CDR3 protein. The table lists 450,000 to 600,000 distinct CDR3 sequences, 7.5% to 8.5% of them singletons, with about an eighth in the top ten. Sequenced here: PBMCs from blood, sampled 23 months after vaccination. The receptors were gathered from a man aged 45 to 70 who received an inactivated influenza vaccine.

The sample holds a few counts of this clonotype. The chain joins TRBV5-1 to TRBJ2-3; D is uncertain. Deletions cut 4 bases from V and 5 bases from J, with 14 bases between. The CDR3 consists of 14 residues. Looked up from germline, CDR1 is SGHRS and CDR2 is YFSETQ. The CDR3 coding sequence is TGCGCCAGCAGCCCGGCAAGGGCGATAGATACGCAGTATTTT. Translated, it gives CASSPARAIDTQYF.

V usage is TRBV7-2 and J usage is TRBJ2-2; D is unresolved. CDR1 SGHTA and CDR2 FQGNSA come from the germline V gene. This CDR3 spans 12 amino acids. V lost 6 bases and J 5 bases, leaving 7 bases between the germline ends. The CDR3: CASRRTTGELFF. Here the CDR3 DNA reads TGTGCCAGCAGGAGAACTACCGGGGAGCTGTTTTTT.

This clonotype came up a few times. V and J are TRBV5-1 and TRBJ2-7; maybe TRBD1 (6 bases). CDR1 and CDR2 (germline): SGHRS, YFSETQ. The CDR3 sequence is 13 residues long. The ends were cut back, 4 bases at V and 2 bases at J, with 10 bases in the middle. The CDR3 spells CASSPDRPYEQYF. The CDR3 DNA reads TGCGCCAGCAGCCCCGACAGGCCCTACGAGCAGTACTTC.